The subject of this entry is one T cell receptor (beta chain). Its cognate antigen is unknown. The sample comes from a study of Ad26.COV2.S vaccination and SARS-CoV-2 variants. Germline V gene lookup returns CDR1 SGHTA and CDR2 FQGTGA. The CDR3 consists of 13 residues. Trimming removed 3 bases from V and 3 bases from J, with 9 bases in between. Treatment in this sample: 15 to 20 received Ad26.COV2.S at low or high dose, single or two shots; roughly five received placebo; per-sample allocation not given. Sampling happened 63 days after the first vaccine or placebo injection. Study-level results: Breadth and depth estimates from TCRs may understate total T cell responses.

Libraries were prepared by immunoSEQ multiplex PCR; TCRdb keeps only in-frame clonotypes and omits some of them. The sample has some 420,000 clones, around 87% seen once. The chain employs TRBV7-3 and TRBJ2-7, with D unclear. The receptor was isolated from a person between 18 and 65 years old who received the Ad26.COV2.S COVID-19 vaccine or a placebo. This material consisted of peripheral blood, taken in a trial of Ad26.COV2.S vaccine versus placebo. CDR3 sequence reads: CASSLVPGYEQYF. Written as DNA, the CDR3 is TGTGCCAGCAGCTTGGTCCCCGGCTACGAGCAGTACTTC.